Listed below are T cell receptor beta chains from one sample, sequenced in a study of blood T cell repertoires in COVID-19. Libraries were prepared by immunoSEQ multiplex PCR; TCRdb keeps only in-frame clonotypes and omits some of them. The sample carries 130,000 or so clones, about nine tenths recorded once. The specimen sequenced was peripheral blood. These TCRs come from a man between 35 and 55 years old with acute or convalescent COVID-19. The CDR3 runs from the conserved cysteine through the conserved F or W. The order of the fields is J gene, clone size, D gene, V gene, CDR3 protein, CDR3 DNA. A D gene is named only where the DNA matches it firmly. Size is omitted from some rows. Given values are once, few, many or a class for expanded clones.

J: TRBJ1-5; size: .; D: TRBD1; V: TRBV7-9; CDR3: CASSLTGDQPQHF; DNA: TGTGCCAGCAGCTTAACAGGGGATCAGCCCCAGCATTTT
J: TRBJ2-5; size: .; D: .; V: TRBV14; CDR3: CASSQARETQYF; DNA: TGTGCCAGCAGCCAAGCTCGGGAGACCCAGTACTTC
J: TRBJ1-1; size: .; D: .; V: TRBV30; CDR3: CAWRQTGNTEAFF; DNA: TGTGCCTGGAGACAGACAGGGAACACTGAAGCTTTCTTT
J: TRBJ2-7; size: .; D: .; V: TRBV9; CDR3: CASSVEGGFSYEQYF; DNA: TGTGCCAGCAGCGTAGAGGGGGGGTTCTCCTACGAGCAGTACTTC
J: TRBJ1-1; size: .; D: .; V: TRBV6-6; CDR3: CASSYDLPDNTEAFF; DNA: TGTGCCAGCAGTTACGACTTGCCAGACAACACTGAAGCTTTCTTT
J: TRBJ2-1; size: .; D: TRBD2; V: TRBV5-6; CDR3: CASSLRASGRKLNEQFF; DNA: TGTGCCAGCAGCTTGAGGGCTAGCGGGAGGAAGTTGAATGAGCAGTTCTTC
J: TRBJ1-2; size: once; D: .; V: TRBV5-6; CDR3: CASSLVVGRDGYTF; DNA: TGTGCCAGCAGCTTGGTTGTCGGGAGGGATGGCTACACCTTC
J: TRBJ1-1; size: .; D: TRBD1; V: TRBV28; CDR3: CASSLGQGNTEAFF; DNA: TGTGCCAGCAGTTTGGGACAGGGGAACACTGAAGCTTTCTTT
J: TRBJ1-4; size: .; D: .; V: TRBV19; CDR3: CASSVGATNEKLFF; DNA: TGTGCCAGTAGTGTGGGCGCAACTAATGAAAAACTGTTTTTT
J: TRBJ1-1; size: .; D: .; V: TRBV18; CDR3: CASSLQGTDTEAFF; DNA: TGTGCCAGCTCACTTCAGGGAACGGACACTGAAGCTTTCTTT
J: TRBJ2-1; size: .; D: TRBD1; V: TRBV6-5; CDR3: CASTIGQGWGEQFF; DNA: TGTGCCAGCACCATAGGACAGGGGTGGGGTGAGCAGTTCTTC
J: TRBJ2-5; size: once; D: TRBD2; V: TRBV5-1; CDR3: CASSRTRDYNQETQYF; DNA: TGCGCCAGCAGCCGTACCCGGGACTACAACCAAGAGACCCAGTACTTC
J: TRBJ1-6; size: .; D: .; V: TRBV30; CDR3: CALSGGGSYNSPLHF; DNA: TGTGCCTTGAGTGGGGGGGGCTCCTATAATTCACCCCTCCACTTT
J: TRBJ2-1; size: .; D: TRBD2; V: TRBV3-1/TRBV3-2; CDR3: CASSQGFSSGDGNEQFF; DNA: TGTGCCAGCAGCCAGGGTTTCTCTAGCGGGGACGGGAATGAGCAGTTCTTC
J: TRBJ2-7; size: .; D: .; V: TRBV19; CDR3: CASSPPRQGTDEQYF; DNA: TGTGCCAGTAGTCCCCCCAGGCAGGGGACGGACGAGCAGTACTTC
J: TRBJ2-5; size: .; D: TRBD2; V: TRBV9; CDR3: CASSVVSGITGGETQYF; DNA: TGTGCCAGCAGCGTAGTTAGCGGGATAACCGGGGGAGAGACCCAGTACTTC
J: TRBJ2-7; size: .; D: TRBD1; V: TRBV19; CDR3: CASSRDRESEQYF; DNA: TGTGCCAGTAGCCGGGACAGGGAATCCGAGCAGTACTTC
J: TRBJ2-2; size: .; D: .; V: TRBV2; CDR3: CASSDVRGTGELFF; DNA: TGTGCCAGCAGTGACGTTCGCGGGACCGGGGAGCTGTTTTTT
J: TRBJ1-4; size: few; D: TRBD1; V: TRBV10-3; CDR3: CAISRTGATNEKLFF; DNA: TGTGCCATCAGCAGAACAGGGGCCACTAATGAAAAACTGTTTTTT
J: TRBJ2-7; size: .; D: .; V: TRBV27; CDR3: CASSSVQASNSYEQYF; DNA: TGTGCCAGCAGTTCGGTTCAGGCCTCAAACTCCTACGAGCAGTACTTC
J: TRBJ2-1; size: few; D: TRBD2; V: TRBV6-2/TRBV6-3; CDR3: CASSQTRRVAGQNSYNEQFF; DNA: TGTGCCAGCAGTCAAACCCGGAGAGTAGCGGGGCAAAACTCCTACAATGAGCAGTTCTTC
J: TRBJ1-4; size: .; D: TRBD1; V: TRBV9; CDR3: CASSPGVGTDEKLFF; DNA: TGTGCCAGCAGCCCTGGGGTCGGGACAGATGAAAAACTGTTTTTT
J: TRBJ1-2; size: .; D: .; V: TRBV19; CDR3: CASGRRPYGYTF; DNA: TGTGCCAGTGGGAGAAGGCCGTATGGCTACACCTTC
J: TRBJ1-5; size: .; D: .; V: TRBV19; CDR3: CASSSRQGNQPQHF; DNA: TGTGCCAGTAGTTCCCGACAGGGCAATCAGCCCCAGCATTTT
J: TRBJ2-5; size: .; D: .; V: TRBV3-1/TRBV3-2; CDR3: CASSQAGLETQYF; DNA: TGTGCCAGCAGCCAAGCAGGGTTAGAGACCCAGTACTTC
J: TRBJ2-1; size: once; D: TRBD1; V: TRBV19; CDR3: CASSIVTGGYDEQFF; DNA: TGTGCCAGTAGTATAGTAACAGGGGGATACGATGAGCAGTTCTTC
J: TRBJ2-7; size: .; D: TRBD2; V: TRBV3-1/TRBV3-2; CDR3: CASSVTSGPPYEQYF; DNA: TGTGCCAGCAGCGTTACTAGCGGGCCCCCCTACGAGCAGTACTTC
J: TRBJ2-5; size: .; D: .; V: TRBV7-3; CDR3: CASSLGLGETQYF; DNA: TGTGCCAGCAGCTTAGGACTGGGGGAGACCCAGTACTTC
J: TRBJ1-2; size: .; D: TRBD1; V: TRBV5-1; CDR3: CASSIGTGRTYGYTF; DNA: TGCGCCAGCAGCATAGGGACAGGAAGGACCTATGGCTACACCTTC
J: TRBJ2-2; size: .; D: .; V: TRBV7-3; CDR3: CASSPLGGDGELFF; DNA: TGTGCCAGCAGCCCTTTAGGAGGCGACGGGGAGCTGTTTTTT
J: TRBJ1-5; size: once; D: TRBD1; V: TRBV7-8; CDR3: CASSAGQDGPQHF; DNA: TGTGCCAGCAGCGCCGGACAGGATGGCCCCCAGCATTTT
J: TRBJ1-1; size: .; D: .; V: TRBV5-6; CDR3: CASSLIETEAFF; DNA: TGTGCCAGCAGCTTAATCGAGACTGAAGCTTTCTTT
J: TRBJ2-2; size: .; D: .; V: TRBV9; CDR3: CASSPRGLANTGELFF; DNA: TGTGCCAGCAGCCCCCGCGGCCTTGCGAACACCGGGGAGCTGTTTTTT
J: TRBJ2-2; size: .; D: .; V: TRBV13; CDR3: CASSLVPETGELFF; DNA: TGTGCCAGCAGCTTAGTCCCGGAGACCGGGGAGCTGTTTTTT
J: TRBJ1-1; size: .; D: TRBD1; V: TRBV19; CDR3: CASSTDRAAEAFF; DNA: TGTGCCAGTAGTACGGACAGGGCGGCTGAAGCTTTCTTT
J: TRBJ2-1; size: .; D: .; V: TRBV6-5; CDR3: CASSYRGTYNEQFF; DNA: TGTGCCAGCAGTTACCGGGGGACCTACAATGAGCAGTTCTTC
J: TRBJ1-1; size: .; D: .; V: TRBV19; CDR3: CASSLTDTLGTEAFF; DNA: TGTGCCAGTAGTCTGACGGACACTCTGGGCACTGAAGCTTTCTTT
J: TRBJ2-3; size: .; D: TRBD1; V: TRBV24-1; CDR3: CATSGDRGTDTQYF; DNA: TGTGCCACCAGTGGAGACAGGGGAACAGATACGCAGTATTTT
J: TRBJ1-1; size: .; D: .; V: TRBV4-3; CDR3: CASSQDLGRGDTEAFF; DNA: TGCGCCAGCAGCCAAGATCTCGGCAGGGGTGACACTGAAGCTTTCTTT
J: TRBJ1-2; size: .; D: TRBD1; V: TRBV10-3; CDR3: CAISGGTGRGDYGYTF; DNA: TGTGCCATCAGTGGGGGGACAGGGAGGGGAGACTATGGCTACACCTTC
J: TRBJ2-7; size: .; D: TRBD2; V: TRBV10-1; CDR3: CASSAQTSGSIEQYF; DNA: TGCGCCAGCAGTGCACAGACTAGCGGGAGCATCGAGCAGTACTTC
J: TRBJ1-2; size: .; D: .; V: TRBV3-1/TRBV3-2; CDR3: CASSQDGPGAAFSNYGYTF; DNA: TGTGCCAGCAGCCAAGATGGGCCAGGGGCGGCTTTTTCTAACTATGGCTACACCTTC
J: TRBJ1-1; size: .; D: .; V: TRBV27; CDR3: CASRPQTLESMNTEAFF; DNA: TGTGCCAGCAGGCCCCAAACCCTAGAGTCCATGAACACTGAAGCTTTCTTT
J: TRBJ1-1; size: .; D: .; V: TRBV19; CDR3: CASSLDSDYTEAFF; DNA: TGTGCCAGTAGCTTAGACAGTGATTATACTGAAGCTTTCTTT
J: TRBJ2-5; size: .; D: TRBD1; V: TRBV7-2; CDR3: CASSWTGGETQYF; DNA: TGTGCCAGCAGCTGGACAGGGGGAGAGACCCAGTACTTC
J: TRBJ1-6; size: .; D: .; V: TRBV19; CDR3: CATKGDRHSYNSPLHF; DNA: TGTGCCACCAAAGGAGACAGACACTCCTATAATTCACCCCTCCACTTT
J: TRBJ1-5; size: .; D: .; V: TRBV6-5; CDR3: CASGSGYQPQHF; DNA: TGTGCCAGTGGTTCTGGCTATCAGCCCCAGCATTTT
J: TRBJ1-2; size: .; D: TRBD1; V: TRBV3-1/TRBV3-2; CDR3: CASSRGQVGYGYTF; DNA: TGTGCCAGCAGCCGTGGACAGGTGGGCTATGGCTACACCTTC
J: TRBJ2-7; size: once; D: TRBD1; V: TRBV5-4; CDR3: CASSLVDRAYEQYF; DNA: TGTGCCAGCAGCTTGGTAGACAGGGCCTACGAGCAGTACTTC
J: TRBJ1-2; size: .; D: TRBD1; V: TRBV3-1/TRBV3-2; CDR3: CASSHARTGVDGGYTF; DNA: TGTGCCAGCAGCCACGCCCGGACAGGGGTTGATGGTGGCTACACCTTC
J: TRBJ1-1; size: .; D: TRBD1; V: TRBV23-1; CDR3: CASSQWTGNTEAFF; DNA: TGCGCCAGCAGTCAATGGACAGGAAACACTGAAGCTTTCTTT
J: TRBJ2-7; size: .; D: .; V: TRBV29-1; CDR3: CSVEVGYGNEQYF; DNA: TGCAGCGTTGAAGTGGGTTACGGGAACGAGCAGTACTTC
J: TRBJ1-1; size: once; D: .; V: TRBV4-3; CDR3: CASSQVRRTEAFF; DNA: TGCGCCAGCAGCCAAGTTAGGAGAACTGAAGCTTTCTTT
J: TRBJ1-2; size: .; D: TRBD1; V: TRBV19; CDR3: CASSPRQGGRYGYTF; DNA: TGTGCCAGTAGTCCTAGACAGGGGGGTCGCTATGGCTACACCTTC
J: TRBJ2-7; size: .; D: TRBD2; V: TRBV11-2; CDR3: CASSLRSLAGNYEQYF; DNA: TGTGCCAGCAGCTTACGGTCACTAGCGGGAAACTACGAGCAGTACTTC
J: TRBJ1-1; size: few; D: .; V: TRBV15; CDR3: CATSVEGWGTEAFF; DNA: TGTGCCACCAGCGTGGAGGGCTGGGGAACTGAAGCTTTCTTT
J: TRBJ2-3; size: few; D: TRBD2; V: TRBV18; CDR3: CASSPRLAGANTDTQYF; DNA: TGTGCCAGCTCACCCCGACTAGCGGGGGCTAACACAGATACGCAGTATTTT
J: TRBJ2-7; size: .; D: TRBD1; V: TRBV18; CDR3: CASSRDRGTYEQYF; DNA: TGTGCCAGCTCACGGGACAGGGGCACCTACGAGCAGTACTTC
J: TRBJ2-1; size: .; D: TRBD1; V: TRBV7-9; CDR3: CASIAQGVNEQFF; DNA: TGTGCCAGCATCGCACAGGGGGTAAATGAGCAGTTCTTC